The clone carrying this TCR beta chain has at least ten counts. The data originate from a study of blood T cell repertoires in COVID-19. In the study overall: Acute and convalescent COVID-19 samples came from the United States, Italy and Spain. Sources were T cells, B-cell-depleted T cells, or PBMCs; the material itself was cDNA or gDNA.

Under the authors' procedure: Researchers report that nucleated cell counts were estimated from reference gene primer amplification. Here immunoSEQ multiplex PCR was the method, and the copy in TCRdb shows in-frame clones only, minus some. Clone size and V and J calls were adopted from that table, with D and trimming inferred from the DNA. Here the sample spans roughly 250,000 clones, about 86% being singletons. Trimming cost V 5 bases and J 5 bases; bases outside gene matches: 6. CDR1 SNHLY and CDR2 FYNNEI come from the germline V gene. The CDR3 consists of 15 residues. The TCR originated in a woman aged 60-75 years with active or convalescent COVID-19. J is TRBJ2-2 and V is TRBV2; 9 bases fit TRBD1. Sample: peripheral blood. CDR3 residues: CASSWGQGETGELFF. As DNA, the CDR3 is TGTGCCAGCAGTTGGGGACAGGGAGAAACCGGGGAGCTGTTTTTT.